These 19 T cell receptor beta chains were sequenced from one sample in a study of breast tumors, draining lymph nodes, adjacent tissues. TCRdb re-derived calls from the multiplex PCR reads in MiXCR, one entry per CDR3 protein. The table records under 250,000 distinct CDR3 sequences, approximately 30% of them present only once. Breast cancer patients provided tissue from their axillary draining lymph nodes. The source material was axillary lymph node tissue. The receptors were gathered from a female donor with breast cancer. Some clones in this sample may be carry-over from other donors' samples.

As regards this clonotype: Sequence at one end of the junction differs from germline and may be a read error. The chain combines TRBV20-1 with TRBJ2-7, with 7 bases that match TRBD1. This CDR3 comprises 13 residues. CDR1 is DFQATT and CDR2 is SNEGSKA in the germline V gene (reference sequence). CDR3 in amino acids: CSARGDRTYGQYF. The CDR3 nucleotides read TGCAGCGCTAGAGGGGACAGAACCTACGGGCAGTACTTC.

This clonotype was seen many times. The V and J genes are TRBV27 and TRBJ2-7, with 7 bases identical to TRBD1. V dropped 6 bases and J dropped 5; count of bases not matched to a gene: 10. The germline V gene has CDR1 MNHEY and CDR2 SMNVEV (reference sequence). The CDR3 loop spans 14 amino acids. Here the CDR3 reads CASRRTGTVHEQYF. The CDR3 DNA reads TGTGCCAGCAGACGCACGGGGACAGTCCACGAGCAGTACTTC.

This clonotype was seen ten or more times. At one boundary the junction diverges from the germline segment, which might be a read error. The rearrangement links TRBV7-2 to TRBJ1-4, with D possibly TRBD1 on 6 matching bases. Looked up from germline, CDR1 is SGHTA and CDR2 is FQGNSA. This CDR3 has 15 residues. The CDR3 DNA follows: TGTGCCAGCAGCACCCGACAGGCAACTAATAAAAAACTGTTTTTT. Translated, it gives CASSTRQATNKKLFF.

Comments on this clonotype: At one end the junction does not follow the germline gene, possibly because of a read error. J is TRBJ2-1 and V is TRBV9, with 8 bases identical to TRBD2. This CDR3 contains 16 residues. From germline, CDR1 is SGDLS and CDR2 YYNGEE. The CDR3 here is CASSVGELGSGAAQFF. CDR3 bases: TGCGCCAGCAGCGTAGGAGAGTTGGGTAGCGGGGCCGCGCAGTTCTTC.

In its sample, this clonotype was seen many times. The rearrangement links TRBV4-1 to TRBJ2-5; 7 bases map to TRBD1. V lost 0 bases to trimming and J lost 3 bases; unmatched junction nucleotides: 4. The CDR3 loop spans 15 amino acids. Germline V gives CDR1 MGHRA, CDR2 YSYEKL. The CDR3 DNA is TGCGCCAGCAGCCAAGAGGGCAGGGGGAAAGAGACCCAGTACTTC. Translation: CASSQEGRGKETQYF.

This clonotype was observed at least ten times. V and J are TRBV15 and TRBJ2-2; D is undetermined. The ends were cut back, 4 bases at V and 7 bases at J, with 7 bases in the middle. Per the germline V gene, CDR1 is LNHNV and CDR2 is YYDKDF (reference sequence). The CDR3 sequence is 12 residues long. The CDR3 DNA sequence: TGTGCCACCAGCACCCACCGCGGGGAGCTGTTTTTT. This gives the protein CATSTHRGELFF.

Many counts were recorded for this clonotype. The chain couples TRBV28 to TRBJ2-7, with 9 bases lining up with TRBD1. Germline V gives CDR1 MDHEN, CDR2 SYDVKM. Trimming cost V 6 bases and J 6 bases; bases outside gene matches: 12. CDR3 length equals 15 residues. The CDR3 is CASRTSGTGTVEQYF. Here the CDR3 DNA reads TGTGCCAGCAGGACTTCCGGGACAGGGACCGTCGAGCAGTACTTC.

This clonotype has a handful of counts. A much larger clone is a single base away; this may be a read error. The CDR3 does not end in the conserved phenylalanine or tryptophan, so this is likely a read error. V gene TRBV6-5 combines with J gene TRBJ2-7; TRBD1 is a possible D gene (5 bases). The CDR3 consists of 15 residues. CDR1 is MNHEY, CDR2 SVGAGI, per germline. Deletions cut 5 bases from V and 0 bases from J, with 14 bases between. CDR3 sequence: CASSRPTQGSYEQYI. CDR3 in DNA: TGTGCCAGCAGTCGCCCAACCCAGGGCTCCTACGAGCAGTACATC.

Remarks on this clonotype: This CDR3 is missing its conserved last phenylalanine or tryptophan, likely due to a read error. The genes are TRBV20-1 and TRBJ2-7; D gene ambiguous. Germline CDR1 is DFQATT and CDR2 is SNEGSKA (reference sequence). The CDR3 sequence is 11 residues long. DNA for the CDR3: TGCAGCGCTAGTCGTGGATACGAGCAGTACCTC. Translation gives CSASRGYEQYL.

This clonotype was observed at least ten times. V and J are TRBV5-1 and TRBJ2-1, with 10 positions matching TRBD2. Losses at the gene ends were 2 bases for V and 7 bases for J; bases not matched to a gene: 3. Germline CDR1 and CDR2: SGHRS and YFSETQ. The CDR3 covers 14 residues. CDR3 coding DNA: TGCGCCAGCAGCTTCGAGCGGGAGGGGAATGAGCAGTTCTTC. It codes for CASSFEREGNEQFF.

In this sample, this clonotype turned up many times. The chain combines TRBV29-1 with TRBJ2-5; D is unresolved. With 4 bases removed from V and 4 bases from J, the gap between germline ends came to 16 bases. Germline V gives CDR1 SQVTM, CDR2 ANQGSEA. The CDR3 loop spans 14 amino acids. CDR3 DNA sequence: TGCAGCGTTGTCCCGTCTCCTGGGCGAGAGACCCAGTACTTC. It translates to CSVVPSPGRETQYF.

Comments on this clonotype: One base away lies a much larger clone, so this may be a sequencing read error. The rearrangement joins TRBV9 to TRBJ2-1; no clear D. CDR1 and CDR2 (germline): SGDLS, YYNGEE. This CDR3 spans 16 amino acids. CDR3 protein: CASSVGSDTSYNAQFF. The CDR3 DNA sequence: TGTGCCAGCAGCGTAGGGTCTGATACCTCCTACAATGCGCAGTTCTTC.

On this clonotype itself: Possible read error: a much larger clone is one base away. The CDR3 nucleotides read TGTGCCAGCAGTTATGGCGGGGAGGTTTCAGATACGCAGTATTTT. This codes for CASSYGGEVSDTQYF. This rearrangement joins TRBV6-5 to TRBJ2-3; tentative D call: TRBD2 (6 bases). V dropped 3 bases and J dropped 4 bases, with 14 bases sitting between them. Germline lookup yields CDR1 MNHEY and CDR2 SVGAGI. This CDR3 is 15 amino acids long.

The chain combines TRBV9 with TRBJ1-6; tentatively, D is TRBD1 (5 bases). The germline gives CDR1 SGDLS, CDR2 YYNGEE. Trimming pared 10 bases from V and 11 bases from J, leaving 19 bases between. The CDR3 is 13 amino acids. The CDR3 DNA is TGTGCCTTCAGCCCCGGGGCCTTCCCACCCCTCCACTTT. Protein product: CAFSPGAFPPLHF.

The CDR3 sequence is CASSQPRTSGSREQYF. The CDR3, as DNA: TGTGCCAGCAGTCAACCACGGACTAGCGGGAGCCGCGAGCAGTACTTC. J is TRBJ2-7 and V is TRBV6-1; TRBD2 matches at 13 bases. This CDR3 region has 16 residues. Germline CDR1 MNHNS, CDR2 SASEGT. V lost 5 bases, J lost 6 bases, and 10 bases stayed unmatched.

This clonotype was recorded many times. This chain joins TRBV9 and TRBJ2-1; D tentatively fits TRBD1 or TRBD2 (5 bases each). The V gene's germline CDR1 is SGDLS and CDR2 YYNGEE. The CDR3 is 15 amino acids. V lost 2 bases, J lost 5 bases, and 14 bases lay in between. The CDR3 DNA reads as TGTGCCAGCAGCGTTACGGGGCTCAATGACAATGAGCAGTTCTTC. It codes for CASSVTGLNDNEQFF.

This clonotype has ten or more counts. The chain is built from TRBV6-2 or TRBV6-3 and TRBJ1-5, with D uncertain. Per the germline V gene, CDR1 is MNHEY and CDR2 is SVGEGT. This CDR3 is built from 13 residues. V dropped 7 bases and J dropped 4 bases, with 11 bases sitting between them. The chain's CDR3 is CASIESVNQPQHF. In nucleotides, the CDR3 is TGTGCCAGCATCGAGAGTGTTAATCAGCCCCAGCATTTT.

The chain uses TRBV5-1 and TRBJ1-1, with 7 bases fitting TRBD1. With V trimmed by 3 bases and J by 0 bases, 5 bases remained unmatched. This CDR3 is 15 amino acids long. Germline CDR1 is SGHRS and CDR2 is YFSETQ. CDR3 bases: TGCGCCAGCAGCTCCGCCAGGGGGATGAACACTGAAGCTTTCTTT. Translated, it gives CASSSARGMNTEAFF.

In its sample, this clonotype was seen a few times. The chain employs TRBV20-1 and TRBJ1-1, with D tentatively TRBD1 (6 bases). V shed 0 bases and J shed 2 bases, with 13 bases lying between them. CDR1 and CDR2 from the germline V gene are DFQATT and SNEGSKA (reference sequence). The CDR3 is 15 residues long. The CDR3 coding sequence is TGCAGTGCTAGAGATTGGGGGGGGACAAACACTGAAGCTTTCTTT. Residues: CSARDWGGTNTEAFF.